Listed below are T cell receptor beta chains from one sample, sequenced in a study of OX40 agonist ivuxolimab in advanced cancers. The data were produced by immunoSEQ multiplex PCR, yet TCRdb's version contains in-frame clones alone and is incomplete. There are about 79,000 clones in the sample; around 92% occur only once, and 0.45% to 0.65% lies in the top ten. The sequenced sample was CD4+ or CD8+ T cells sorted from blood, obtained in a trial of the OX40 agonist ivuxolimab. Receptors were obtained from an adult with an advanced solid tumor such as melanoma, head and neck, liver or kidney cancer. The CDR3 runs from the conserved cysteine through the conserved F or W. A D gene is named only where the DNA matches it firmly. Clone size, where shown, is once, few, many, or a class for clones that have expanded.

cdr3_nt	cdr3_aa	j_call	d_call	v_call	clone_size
TGCGCCAGCAGCGAGGACAGGGGAGGCTATAATTCACCCCTCCACTTT	CASSEDRGGYNSPLHF	TRBJ1-6	TRBD1	TRBV5-1	.
TGTGCCAGCAGTGCCGGCGCAGGGGTAAATCAGCCCCAGCATTTT	CASSAGAGVNQPQHF	TRBJ1-5	.	TRBV25-1	.
TGTGCCAGCAGCCAAGTCGCTAGCGGGTATTACAATGAGCAGTTCTTC	CASSQVASGYYNEQFF	TRBJ2-1	TRBD2	TRBV14	few
TGTGCCAGCAGCTTTAGCGGGGAGTTGGAGACCCAGTACTTC	CASSFSGELETQYF	TRBJ2-5	TRBD2	TRBV7-2	once
TGTGCCAGCATGGGAGGGGGATTCTATGGCTACACCTTC	CASMGGGFYGYTF	TRBJ1-2	.	TRBV6-5	.
TGTGCCACCAGCAGAGACGGCTACGAGCAGTACTTC	CATSRDGYEQYF	TRBJ2-7	.	TRBV15	.
TGTGCCAGCAGTTCGCTTAGGTGGCTGTCCTACAATGAGCAGTTCTTC	CASSSLRWLSYNEQFF	TRBJ2-1	.	TRBV28	.
TGTGCCAGCAGCCTAACTGCTAACTATGGCTACACCTTC	CASSLTANYGYTF	TRBJ1-2	.	TRBV14	.
TGTGCCAGCAGCCCGCGACAGGGGATAACCGGGGAGCTGTTTTTT	CASSPRQGITGELFF	TRBJ2-2	TRBD1	TRBV9	.
TGCGCCAGCTCAGACAGGGGCCGGGGAGATACGCAGTATTTT	CASSDRGRGDTQYF	TRBJ2-3	TRBD1	TRBV10-2	.
TGTGCCAGCAGTAGGAGGGAGGGATCACCCCTCCACTTT	CASSRREGSPLHF	TRBJ1-6	.	TRBV11-3	.
TGTGCCAGCAGTTCCCCGGGACAGGGTATCTACGAGCAGTACTTC	CASSSPGQGIYEQYF	TRBJ2-7	TRBD1	TRBV27	few
TGTGCCATCAGTGCGGGACAGGGCCCCTACGAGCAGTACTTC	CAISAGQGPYEQYF	TRBJ2-7	TRBD1	TRBV10-3	.
TGTGCCTGGAGCAGCGGGGTTGGAAACACCATATATTTT	CAWSSGVGNTIYF	TRBJ1-3	.	TRBV30	.
TGTGCCAGCAGTCGGACGGTAAATCAGCCCCAGCATTTT	CASSRTVNQPQHF	TRBJ1-5	.	TRBV6-5	few
TGTGCCAGCAGGAGGTTTCTAGCGGGAGGAGAGACCCAGTACTTC	CASRRFLAGGETQYF	TRBJ2-5	TRBD2	TRBV2	once
TGTGCCAGCAGCTTAGGAGTGGGGACAACTGGGGAGCAGTACTTC	CASSLGVGTTGEQYF	TRBJ2-7	.	TRBV7-9	.
TGTGCCAGCAGCTTAGTGGGGACTACCAACAATGAGCAGTTCTTC	CASSLVGTTNNEQFF	TRBJ2-1	TRBD2	TRBV11-2	.
TGTGCCAGCAGCTCGAGGACTAGCGGATTTAACACAGATACGCAGTATTTT	CASSSRTSGFNTDTQYF	TRBJ2-3	TRBD2	TRBV5-4	.
TGTGCCAGCTCACCACAACCTGGCCAGGGGGAAAGGGGCTACACCTTC	CASSPQPGQGERGYTF	TRBJ1-2	TRBD1	TRBV18	.
TGTGCCAGCAGCTCGACTAGCGTACGAACCGGGGAGCTGTTTTTT	CASSSTSVRTGELFF	TRBJ2-2	TRBD2	TRBV7-6	.
TGTGCCAGCAGTGTAGGAAGGGGCGGGGAGCTGTTTTTT	CASSVGRGGELFF	TRBJ2-2	.	TRBV2	.
TGTGCCAGCAGCCCCCGGAGCGTGAGCTCCTACAATGAGCAGTTCTTC	CASSPRSVSSYNEQFF	TRBJ2-1	.	TRBV11-2	once
TGTGCCAGCAGCCGAAAAGGACACTACCAAGAGACCCAGTACTTC	CASSRKGHYQETQYF	TRBJ2-5	.	TRBV11-1	.
TGTGCCAGTAGTTCACGGGACAGCACGAACACCGGGGAGCTGTTTTTT	CASSSRDSTNTGELFF	TRBJ2-2	TRBD1	TRBV19	.
TGTGCCAGTAGTATAGGGTATCAGCCCCAGCATTTT	CASSIGYQPQHF	TRBJ1-5	.	TRBV19	.
TGTGCCAGTACAATGGTAAGCTTGTCCACTGAAGCTTTCTTT	CASTMVSLSTEAFF	TRBJ1-1	.	TRBV19	.
TGTGCCAGCAGTGAAGCGGGGGACAGGGTTACCAATGAGCAGTTCTTC	CASSEAGDRVTNEQFF	TRBJ2-1	TRBD1	TRBV2	.
TGTGCCAGCAGCCCAAGGGGGACTGCCGGGAACACCGGGGAGCTGTTTTTT	CASSPRGTAGNTGELFF	TRBJ2-2	.	TRBV9	once
TGTGCCAGTAGTACTCGAACGACAGATACGCAGTATTTT	CASSTRTTDTQYF	TRBJ2-3	.	TRBV19	.
TGCGCCAGCAGCCATCCTGTCAGGGGGTTGTACGGCTACACCTTC	CASSHPVRGLYGYTF	TRBJ1-2	TRBD1	TRBV4-1	.
TGTGCCAGCAGCCCACTAGCGGGAGTAGGGAATGAGCAGTTCTTC	CASSPLAGVGNEQFF	TRBJ2-1	TRBD2	TRBV14	.
TGTGCCAGCAGCTTGGGGTCGTTTCCAACAGGCGCTGGAAACACCATATATTTT	CASSLGSFPTGAGNTIYF	TRBJ1-3	.	TRBV5-5	.
TGTGCCAGCAGCGTAAGTTCCGCCCCCGGGGAGGCGCAGTATTTT	CASSVSSAPGEAQYF	TRBJ2-3	.	TRBV9	.
TGCGCCAGCAGCTTGGTTGAAAAACCTACAGAGACCCAGTACTTC	CASSLVEKPTETQYF	TRBJ2-5	.	TRBV5-1	.
TGCGCCAGCAGCCAAGGACCTGGGAACACTGAAGCTTTCTTT	CASSQGPGNTEAFF	TRBJ1-1	.	TRBV4-1	.
TGTGCCAGCAGCGTAGACGGGAGGGCAGAGACCCAGTACTTC	CASSVDGRAETQYF	TRBJ2-5	TRBD2	TRBV9	.
TGTGCCAGCAGCTGGAAGGGGGGAGACATTCAGTACTTC	CASSWKGGDIQYF	TRBJ2-4	.	TRBV5-4	.
TGTGCCAGTAGTATATTGGGGGCAGGCGAAAACTATGGCTACACCTTC	CASSILGAGENYGYTF	TRBJ1-2	.	TRBV19	.
TGTGCCACCCGTCTGGCGGCTGGAAACACCATATATTTT	CATRLAAGNTIYF	TRBJ1-3	.	TRBV19	.
TGTGCCAGCAGCTCACTCCGGACTAGCGAGTACAATGAGCAGTTCTTC	CASSSLRTSEYNEQFF	TRBJ2-1	TRBD2	TRBV11-2	.
TGTGCCAGCAGGTCCATAGGGGAAGAGACCCAGTACTTC	CASRSIGEETQYF	TRBJ2-5	.	TRBV6-1	.
TGTGCCAGCAGCTTAGGCGCCCGGGCCAACGTCCTGACTTTC	CASSLGARANVLTF	TRBJ2-6	.	TRBV11-2	.
TGTGCCAGTAGGGGGGTGGGGACAGCCGAAGAGACCCAGTACTTC	CASRGVGTAEETQYF	TRBJ2-5	TRBD1	TRBV19	.
TGTGCCAGCTCACCAAGTGAGGCCATTCGCTACGAGCAGTACTTC	CASSPSEAIRYEQYF	TRBJ2-7	.	TRBV18	.
TGTGCCAGCAGCTTAGCATTCGGTCCAGGAGGCTACACCTTC	CASSLAFGPGGYTF	TRBJ1-2	.	TRBV7-9	.
TGCGCCAGCAGCCAAAGCGTCCTAGCGGGAGCCAAAAACATTCAGTACTTC	CASSQSVLAGAKNIQYF	TRBJ2-4	TRBD2	TRBV4-1	.
TGTGCCGGCAGTTCAGGACAGGGGGGTCGGGAGCAGTACTTC	CAGSSGQGGREQYF	TRBJ2-7	TRBD1	TRBV28	.
TGTGCCAGCAGGAGGGGACAGGTGGTTTACGAGCAGTACTTC	CASRRGQVVYEQYF	TRBJ2-7	TRBD1	TRBV28	.
TGTGCCACCAGCAGAGATGGGGGGAGCAATCAGCCCCAGCATTTT	CATSRDGGSNQPQHF	TRBJ1-5	.	TRBV15	.
TGTGCCAGCAGTTACTCGAACCCAGGTGTCCACGAGCAGTACTTC	CASSYSNPGVHEQYF	TRBJ2-7	.	TRBV6-6	.